This TCR beta chain was observed in a study of cytomegalovirus exposure and HLA in healthy donors. With respect to this clone: Antigen specificity is unknown.

Broader study findings: There were 160 or so TCR beta chains listed as cytomegalovirus-associated. Some highly shared sequence variants likely arose as a pipeline artifact. The productive fraction for most TCR beta V segments was about 90% or about 30% in an earlier analysis. In a later analysis, TCR beta V- and J-gene trimming showed a link to a missense DCLRE1C variant.

The study ran its PCR with 60 Vbeta and 13 Jbeta primers. Using immunoSEQ multiplex PCR, the repertoire was profiled, and TCRdb retains in-frame clones only, with some absent. Of approximately 100,000 clones in the sample, under 80% were seen once. V shed 2 bases and J 1 base; nucleotides not matched to a gene: 4. The CDR3 consists of 17 residues. From germline, CDR1 is MGHRA and CDR2 YSYEKL. Sequenced sample: PBMCs. The gene calls are TRBV4-1 and TRBJ2-1; 11 nucleotides line up with TRBD2. This TCR was sampled from a man aged 40-50 years in good health and CMV-seronegative. CDR3: CASSQPLAGGSYNEQFF. CDR3 bases: TGCGCCAGCAGCCAACCCCTAGCGGGGGGTTCCTACAATGAGCAGTTCTTC.